This entry lists 23 T cell receptor beta chains sequenced from one sample in a study of blood T cells in healthy people across ages. Then a second PCR, running roughly 7 to 11 cycles, was carried out with a sample-barcoded 5' primer and a J-beta primer mix. TCRdb analysed the 5' RACE reads with MiXCR anew, one entry per CDR3 protein. The data show about 670,000 distinct CDR3 sequences, roughly 43% seen once. The sequencing input was blood. Receptors were obtained from a man aged 80 or over in good health.

Remarks on this clonotype: Just one base apart from a much larger clone, this may be a read error. The gene calls are TRBV7-2 and TRBJ2-4; perhaps TRBD1 as D (5 bases). Germline V gives CDR1 SGHTA, CDR2 FQGNSA. V was shortened by 5 bases and J by 15 bases, with 20 bases between the two germline ends. The CDR3 has 13 residues. Written as DNA, the CDR3 is TGTGCCAGCAGCCCGACAGAAACCTACGAGCGGTACTTC. It is translated as CASSPTETYERYF.

The table lists this clonotype with a few counts. The chain couples TRBV5-1 to TRBJ2-5; D perhaps matches TRBD2 (6 bases). The CDR3 has 15 amino acids. Germline V gene data show CDR1 as SGHRS and CDR2 as YFSETQ. V lost 7 bases and J lost 0, with 16 bases in between. The chain's CDR3 is CASGRIRGDQETQYF. As DNA, the CDR3 is TGCGCCAGCGGGAGGATCCGCGGGGACCAAGAGACCCAGTACTTC.

The CDR3 bases are TGTGCCACCAGCGCCGGACGAGCGGGGGCTAGCACAGATACGCAGTATTTT. It is translated as CATSAGRAGASTDTQYF. The V gene is TRBV15, the J gene TRBJ2-3, with 8 bases matching TRBD2. Germline CDR1 LNHNV, CDR2 YYDKDF (reference sequence). Trimming cost V 5 bases and J 0 bases; bases outside gene matches: 10. The CDR3 consists of 17 residues.

The sample holds a few counts of this clonotype. The V gene is TRBV7-9, the J gene TRBJ2-7; D is possibly TRBD1 or TRBD2 (5 bases each). The DNA end lines up better with TRBJ2-4; the J call may be wrong. The CDR3 has 14 amino acids. In germline, CDR1 is SEHNR, CDR2 FQNEAQ (reference sequence). Here the CDR3 reads CASSYNEGSGIQYF. The CDR3 bases are TGTGCCAGCAGCTACAACGAGGGGAGTGGCATTCAGTACTTC.

For this clonotype: The junction differs from germline at one of its ends, possibly a read error. The chain uses TRBV7-9 and TRBJ2-5, with TRBD1 identical over 9 bases. Near its end, the DNA agrees better with TRBJ2-7, so the J call may be wrong. Germline loops: CDR1 SEHNR, CDR2 FQNEAQ (reference sequence). The CDR3 length is 18 residues. CDR3 region: CASSSRDRVSPSSCEQYF. The CDR3 DNA reads as TGTGCCAGCAGCTCCCGGGACAGGGTGAGCCCGAGCTCCTGCGAGCAGTACTTC.

In this sample, this clonotype turned up a few times. The chain links TRBV20-1 to TRBJ2-1; 10 bases are shared with TRBD2. Unmatched junction bases numbered 8, after V lost 5 bases and J lost 7 bases. The CDR3 is 14 residues long. Germline V gene lookup returns CDR1 DFQATT and CDR2 SNEGSKA (reference sequence). The CDR3 DNA reads as TGCAGTGCTCTCCAAAGCGGGAGGGTAAATGAGCAGTTCTTC. Translating gives CSALQSGRVNEQFF.

V usage is TRBV2 and J usage is TRBJ2-5; 8 bases fit TRBD2. This CDR3 comprises 15 residues. Trimming removed 1 base from V and 11 bases from J; junction bases left unmatched: 12. Germline CDR1 and CDR2: SNHLY and FYNNEI. The CDR3 sequence: CASSEDRGGYNEQYF. In DNA form, the CDR3 reads TGTGCCAGCAGTGAAGACCGGGGGGGGTACAATGAGCAGTACTTC.

The chain employs TRBV12-5 and TRBJ2-5, with 12 bases identical to TRBD2. This CDR3 has 13 residues. The V and J ends lost 4 bases and 12 bases, in that order; junction bases with no gene match: 6. The germline gives CDR1 LGHNT, CDR2 FRNRAP. The CDR3 bases are TGTGCTAGTGGTTCCTGGACTAGCGGGGTCGAGTACTTC. This gives the protein CASGSWTSGVEYF.

V and J are TRBV20-1 and TRBJ2-1; maybe TRBD2 (6 bases). Trimming removed 4 bases from V and 9 bases from J, with 13 bases in between. Per germline, CDR1 DFQATT and CDR2 SNEGSKA (reference sequence). The CDR3 totals 12 residues. The CDR3 DNA reads as TGCAGTGCTACCGGGAGTCGGCTTGAGCAGTTCTTC. As protein: CSATGSRLEQFF.

This clonotype was detected a few times. The V and J genes are TRBV7-8 and TRBJ2-2; D is undetermined. V lost 3 bases and J 5 bases, leaving 4 bases between the germline ends. The CDR3 runs to 12 residues. Germline CDR1 SGHVS, CDR2 FQNEAQ. CDR3 nucleotide sequence: TGTGCCAGCAGCTTTTCTACCGGGGAGCTGTTTTTT. Protein sequence: CASSFSTGELFF.

This clonotype showed up just a few times. This chain uses TRBV27 with TRBJ2-1; 9 bases are a match to TRBD2. Unmatched junction bases numbered 8, after V lost 4 bases and J lost 4 bases. The germline V gene encodes CDR1 MNHEY and CDR2 SMNVEV (reference sequence). CDR3 length equals 16 residues. The CDR3 DNA reads TGTGCCAGCAGTTCCACACATAGCGGGGGTTACAATGAGCAGTTCTTC. The encoded protein is CASSSTHSGGYNEQFF.

This sequence joins TRBV24-1 and TRBJ2-1; 7 bases align to TRBD1. The J call may be incorrect, as the DNA end agrees better with TRBJ2-7. Germline values: CDR1 KGHDR, CDR2 SFDVKD. The CDR3 loop spans 15 amino acids. For the CDR3, the DNA is TGTGCCACCAGTGATTCCGGGACAGCCTACAATGAGCAGTACTTC. Translating gives CATSDSGTAYNEQYF.

This chain links TRBV7-3 with TRBJ2-6; 14 bases map to TRBD2. CDR3 length: 18 residues. V dropped 2 bases and J dropped 0; count of bases not matched to a gene: 0. Germline V gene sequence: CDR1 SGHTA, CDR2 FQGTGA. As DNA, the CDR3 is TGTGCCAGCAGCTTAGGGACTAGCGGGAGCTCTGGGGCCAACGTCCTGACTTTC. Translated, it gives CASSLGTSGSSGANVLTF.

This rearrangement joins TRBV7-2 to TRBJ1-5, with unresolved D. CDR3 length equals 14 residues. Trimming shortened V by 5 bases and J by 0 bases, and 8 bases separated the two germline ends. Germline-derived CDR1 and CDR2 are SGHTA and FQGNSA. The CDR3 reads CASSLKHSNQPQHF. CDR3 bases: TGTGCCAGCAGCCTGAAACATAGCAATCAGCCCCAGCATTTT.

A few counts support this clonotype. V usage is TRBV20-1 and J usage is TRBJ2-3, with 7 bases lining up with TRBD2. Trimming took 5 bases from V and 0 from J; bases not matched to a gene: 8. Looked up from germline, CDR1 is DFQATT and CDR2 is SNEGSKA (reference sequence). The CDR3 has 15 residues. CDR3 DNA sequence: TGCAGTGCTGGGAAACTAGCGTCTAGCACAGATACGCAGTATTTT. This translates into CSAGKLASSTDTQYF.

This chain uses TRBV6-2 or TRBV6-3 with TRBJ2-7, with unresolved D. Germline lookup yields CDR1 MNHEY and CDR2 SVGEGT. The CDR3 contains 13 residues. Trimming took off 5 bases at V and 2 bases at J, with 10 bases between the two ends. Here the CDR3 DNA reads TGTGCCAGCAGTAACAGTGAAGCCTACGAGCAGTACTTC. It is translated as CASSNSEAYEQYF.

This sequence joins TRBV9 and TRBJ2-5, with TRBD2 matching 10 bases. CDR1 and CDR2 from the germline V gene are SGDLS and YYNGEE. CDR3 length equals 16 residues. V lost 3 bases to trimming and J lost 1 base; unmatched junction nucleotides: 6. The CDR3 nucleotides read TGTGCCAGCAGCGCCGGACTAGCGGCCCGCCAAGAGACCCAGTACTTC. This translates into CASSAGLAARQETQYF.

This chain connects TRBV7-9 to TRBJ1-6, with TRBD1 identical over 8 bases. Per germline, CDR1 SEHNR and CDR2 FQNEAQ (reference sequence). The CDR3 is 14 residues long. V trimming: 5 bases; J trimming: 8 bases; junction bases outside the gene matches: 5. DNA of the CDR3: TGTGCCAGCAGCCCTACAGGGGGACATTCACCCCTCCACTTT. It encodes CASSPTGGHSPLHF.

The CDR3 region is CSVVRELDQPQHF. The CDR3 DNA reads as TGCAGCGTTGTAAGGGAGCTTGATCAGCCCCAGCATTTT. The genes are TRBV29-1 and TRBJ1-5; no clear D. Germline V gene lookup returns CDR1 SQVTM and CDR2 ANQGSEA. Trimming pared 4 bases from V and 5 bases from J, leaving 12 bases between. The CDR3 is made up of 13 amino acids.

This clonotype was recorded at least ten times. The chain joins TRBV6-5 to TRBJ2-6; 8 bases map to TRBD1. The J segment lost 9 bases and the V segment lost 5 bases, leaving 3 bases of the junction unmatched. This CDR3 spans 13 amino acids. CDR1 and CDR2 (germline): MNHEY, SVGAGI. In DNA, the CDR3 is TGTGCCAGCAGTACCGGGACAGGCAACGTCCTGACTTTC. This gives the protein CASSTGTGNVLTF.

The table lists this clonotype with a few counts. The chain recombines TRBV9 with TRBJ2-7; 15 nucleotides agree with TRBD2. The J segment lost 6 bases and the V segment lost 4 bases, leaving 5 bases of the junction unmatched. Germline CDR1 SGDLS, CDR2 YYNGEE. The CDR3 consists of 15 residues. CDR3 in DNA: TGTGCCAGCAGCCCGGGACTAGCGGGAGGTGGCGAGCAGTACTTC. It is translated as CASSPGLAGGGEQYF.

The gene calls are TRBV5-1 and TRBJ2-1; TRBD2 agrees at 8 bases. V gave up 9 bases and J gave up 4 bases; unmatched junction bases: 12. This CDR3 spans 15 amino acids. The germline CDR1 and CDR2 sequences are SGHRS and YFSETQ. In DNA form, the CDR3 reads TGCGCCACCTCAGGGGAACTAGCGGTTTACAATGAGCAGTTCTTC. Amino acids: CATSGELAVYNEQFF. Complete variable domain (other parts from reference TRBV5-1 and TRBJ2-1): KAGVTQTPRYLIKTRGQQVTLSCSPISGHRSVSWYQQTPGQGLQFLFEYFSETQRNKGNFPGRFSGRQFSNSRSEMNVSTLELGDSALYLCATSGELAVYNEQFFGPGTRLTVL.

This clonotype has a count of ten or more. This chain joins TRBV2 and TRBJ2-5; D tentatively reads TRBD1 or TRBD2 (5 bases each). The germline V and J ends were trimmed by 4 bases and 2 bases, with 14 bases remaining between them. Germline V CDR1 and CDR2: SNHLY, FYNNEI. There are 15 residues in the CDR3. The CDR3 nucleotides read TGTGCCAGCAGTGTGAGGGGAACTCGACAAGAGACCCAGTACTTC. Translated: CASSVRGTRQETQYF.